These T cell receptor beta chains were read from a single sample in a study of shared clonotypes between healthy human individuals. This table comes from immunoSEQ multiplex PCR, and its TCRdb copy is limited to in-frame clones, with some not included. The sample holds 470,000 or so clones, around 73% seen once. The sample taken for sequencing was PBMCs. The receptors come from a woman aged 40 to 50 in good health. Some clones in this sample may be carry-over from other donors' samples. Both conserved end residues are part of each CDR3. A D gene is named only where the DNA matches it firmly. Some rows mark clone size as missing; the rest say once, few, many or name a class of expanded clone.

CDR3nt	CDR3aa	d_gene	v_gene	j_gene	abundance
TGCAGCTCGACAGAGGGCTATGGCTACACCTTC	CSSTEGYGYTF	.	TRBV29-1	TRBJ1-2	.
TGTGCCAGCTCACTCCGGCCCCCTATTACGAGCACTGAAGCTTTCTTT	CASSLRPPITSTEAFF	.	TRBV18	TRBJ1-1	.
TGTGCCAGCAGCCTAGGGGGGCGGGTCCCTGGCTACACCTTC	CASSLGGRVPGYTF	.	TRBV4-2	TRBJ1-2	once
TGTGCCAGCAGCTCATATAGATTTGGTGGGAAGGGGGCTAATGAAAAACTGTTTTTT	CASSSYRFGGKGANEKLFF	.	TRBV7-8	TRBJ1-4	once
TGTGCCATCATGGCAGGGAAAAATGAGCAGTTCTTC	CAIMAGKNEQFF	.	TRBV10-3	TRBJ2-1	once
TGTGCCAGCAGCCCCGGGACTAGCGGGAGGGGAGAGACCCAGTACTTC	CASSPGTSGRGETQYF	TRBD2	TRBV2	TRBJ2-5	.
TGTGCCACCCTAAGCGGGAGCCCTCACGTACTGTACTTC	CATLSGSPHVLYF	TRBD2	TRBV6-1	TRBJ2-7	once
TGTGCCAGTAGTATTGGGGGGACAGTCAACACTGAAGCTTTCTTT	CASSIGGTVNTEAFF	TRBD1	TRBV19	TRBJ1-1	.
TGTGCCAGCAGCTTGATCGGGGTGTCGACTGGAAACACCATATATTTT	CASSLIGVSTGNTIYF	.	TRBV7-9	TRBJ1-3	.
TGTGCCAGCAGTAAGGGGGAAGCAACTAATGAAAAACTGTTTTTT	CASSKGEATNEKLFF	.	TRBV2	TRBJ1-4	.
TGCGCCAGCAGCTTGTGGGACAGGTCCAACGAGCAGTACTTC	CASSLWDRSNEQYF	TRBD1	TRBV5-1	TRBJ2-7	.
TGTGCCATCAGTGAGTCCTACGAAAAACTGTTTTTT	CAISESYEKLFF	.	TRBV10-3	TRBJ1-4	many
TGTGCCAGCAGCCGCGGACAGGAGTCCTACGAGCAGTACTTC	CASSRGQESYEQYF	TRBD1	TRBV11-1	TRBJ2-7	.
TGTGCCAGCAGCTTTGGAGGTAGCGGGAGCCTCAATGAGCAGTTCTTC	CASSFGGSGSLNEQFF	TRBD2	TRBV7-3	TRBJ2-1	.
TGTGCCAGCAGCCCGACAGGGGCTTGGAACTACGAGCAGTACTTC	CASSPTGAWNYEQYF	TRBD1	TRBV6-5	TRBJ2-7	.
TGCGCCAGCATCGGGACTAGCGGGAGAGAGCAGTACTTC	CASIGTSGREQYF	TRBD2	TRBV10-2	TRBJ2-7	.
TGTGCCAGCACGCGGGAGGGAGGCAACTACAATGAGCAGTTCTTC	CASTREGGNYNEQFF	TRBD2	TRBV6-1	TRBJ2-1	many
TGTGCCACCCGAGAGGGCGAGCAGTACTTC	CATREGEQYF	.	TRBV10-3	TRBJ2-7	.
TGTGCCAGCAGCTTAGCAGAGTATGGCTACACCTTC	CASSLAEYGYTF	.	TRBV7-9	TRBJ1-2	.
TGTGCCTGGAGTTTGGGACCGAGCTCTGGAAACACCATATATTTT	CAWSLGPSSGNTIYF	.	TRBV30	TRBJ1-3	.
TGTGCCAGCAGCTTGGGACAGTATAGCAATCAGCCCCAGCATTTT	CASSLGQYSNQPQHF	TRBD1	TRBV11-2	TRBJ1-5	.
TGTGCCAGCAGTGAACCAGCGGGGTACGAGCAGTACTTC	CASSEPAGYEQYF	TRBD2	TRBV2	TRBJ2-7	.
TGTGCCAGCAGCTCCGGGACAGGGGTTGGCTATGGCTACACCTTC	CASSSGTGVGYGYTF	TRBD1	TRBV7-9	TRBJ1-2	.
TGCGCCAGCAGCTTGATACAGGGTACCGGGGAGCTGTTTTTT	CASSLIQGTGELFF	.	TRBV5-1	TRBJ2-2	.